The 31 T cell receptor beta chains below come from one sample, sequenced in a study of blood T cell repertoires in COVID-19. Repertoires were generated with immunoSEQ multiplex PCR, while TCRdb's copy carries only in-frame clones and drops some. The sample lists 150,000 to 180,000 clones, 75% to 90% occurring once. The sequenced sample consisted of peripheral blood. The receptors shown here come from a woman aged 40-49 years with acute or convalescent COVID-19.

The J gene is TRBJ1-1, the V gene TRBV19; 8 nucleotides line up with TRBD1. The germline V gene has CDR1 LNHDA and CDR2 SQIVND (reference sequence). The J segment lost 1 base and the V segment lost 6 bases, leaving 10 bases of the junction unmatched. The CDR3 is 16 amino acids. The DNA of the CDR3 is TGTGCCAGTAGACTCAATCAGGGGGCTCGGAACACTGAAGCTTTCTTT. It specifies CASRLNQGARNTEAFF.

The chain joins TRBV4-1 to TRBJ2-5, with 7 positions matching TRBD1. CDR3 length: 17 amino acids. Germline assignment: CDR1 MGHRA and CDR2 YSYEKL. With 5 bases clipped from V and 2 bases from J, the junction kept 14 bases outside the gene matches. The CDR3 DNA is TGCGCCAGCAGCGGGCTCCACCGGGACAGATTTCAAGAGACCCAGTACTTC. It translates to CASSGLHRDRFQETQYF.

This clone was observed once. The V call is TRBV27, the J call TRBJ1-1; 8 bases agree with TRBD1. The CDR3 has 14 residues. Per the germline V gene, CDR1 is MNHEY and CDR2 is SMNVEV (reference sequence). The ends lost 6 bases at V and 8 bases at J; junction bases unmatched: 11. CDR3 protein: CASRFLTDREEAFF. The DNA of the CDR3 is TGTGCCAGCAGGTTCTTGACGGACAGGGAGGAAGCTTTCTTT.

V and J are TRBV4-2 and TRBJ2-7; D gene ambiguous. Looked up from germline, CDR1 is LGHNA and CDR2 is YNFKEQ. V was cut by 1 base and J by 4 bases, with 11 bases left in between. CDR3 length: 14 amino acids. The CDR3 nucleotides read TGTGCCAGCAGCCAAGTCCTCACACAATACGAGCAGTACTTC. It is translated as CASSQVLTQYEQYF.

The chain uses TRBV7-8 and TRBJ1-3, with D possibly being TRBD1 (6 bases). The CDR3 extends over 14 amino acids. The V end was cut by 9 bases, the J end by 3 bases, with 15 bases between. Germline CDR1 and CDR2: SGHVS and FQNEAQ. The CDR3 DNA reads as TGTGCCAGTATAGAAGGGGGTTATGGAAACACCATATATTTT. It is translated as CASIEGGYGNTIYF.

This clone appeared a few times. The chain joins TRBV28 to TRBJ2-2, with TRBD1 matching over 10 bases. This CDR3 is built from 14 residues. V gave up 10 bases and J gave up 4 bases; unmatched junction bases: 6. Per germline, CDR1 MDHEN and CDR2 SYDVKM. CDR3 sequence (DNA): TGTGCCATTGCCCGGGACAGGGGCACCGGGGAGCTGTTTTTT. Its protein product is CAIARDRGTGELFF. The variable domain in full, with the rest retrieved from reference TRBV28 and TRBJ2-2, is DVKVTQSSRYLVKRTGEKVFLECVQDMDHENMFWYRQDPGLGLRLIYFSYDVKMKEKGDIPEGYSVSREKKERFSLILESASTNQTSMYLCAIARDRGTGELFFGEGSRLTVL.

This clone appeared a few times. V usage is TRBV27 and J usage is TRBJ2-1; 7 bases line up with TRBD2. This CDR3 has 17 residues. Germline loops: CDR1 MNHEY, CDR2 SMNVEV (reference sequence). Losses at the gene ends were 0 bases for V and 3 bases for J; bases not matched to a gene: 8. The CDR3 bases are TGTGCCAGCAGTTTATCTGGCCTAGCGGAGCTCTACAATGAGCAGTTCTTC. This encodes CASSLSGLAELYNEQFF.

The chain's CDR3 is CATSDRPGQGASGELFF. CDR3 DNA: TGTGCCACCAGTGACCGGCCGGGACAGGGGGCATCCGGGGAGCTGTTTTTT. The gene calls are TRBV24-1 and TRBJ2-2; 12 bases agree with TRBD1. Germline V lookup: CDR1 KGHDR, CDR2 SFDVKD. This CDR3 spans 17 amino acids. The V segment lost 4 bases and the J segment 6 bases; nucleotides outside the gene matches: 8.

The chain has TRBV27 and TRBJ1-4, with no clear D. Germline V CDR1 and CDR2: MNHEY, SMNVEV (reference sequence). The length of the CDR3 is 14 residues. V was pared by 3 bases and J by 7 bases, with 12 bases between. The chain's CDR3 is CASSFSGSGEKLFF. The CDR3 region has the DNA TGTGCCAGCAGTTTTTCGGGGAGTGGTGAAAAACTGTTTTTT.

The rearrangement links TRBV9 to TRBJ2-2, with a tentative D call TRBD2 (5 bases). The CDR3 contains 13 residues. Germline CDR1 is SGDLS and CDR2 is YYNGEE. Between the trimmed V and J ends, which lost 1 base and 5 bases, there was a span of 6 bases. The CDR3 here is CASSVPGTGELFF. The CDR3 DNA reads TGTGCCAGCAGCGTACCGGGGACCGGGGAGCTGTTTTTT.

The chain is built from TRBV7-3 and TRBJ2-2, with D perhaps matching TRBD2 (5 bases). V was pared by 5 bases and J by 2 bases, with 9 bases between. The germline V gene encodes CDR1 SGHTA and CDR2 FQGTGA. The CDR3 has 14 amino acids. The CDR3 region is CASSPPGNTGELFF. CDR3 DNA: TGTGCCAGCAGCCCCCCGGGAAACACCGGGGAGCTGTTTTTT. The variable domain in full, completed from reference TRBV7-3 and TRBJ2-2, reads GAGVSQTPSNKVTEKGKYVELRCDPISGHTALYWYRQSLGQGPEFLIYFQGTGAADDSGLPNDRFFAVRPEGSVSTLKIQRTERGDSAVYLCASSPPGNTGELFFGEGSRLTVL.

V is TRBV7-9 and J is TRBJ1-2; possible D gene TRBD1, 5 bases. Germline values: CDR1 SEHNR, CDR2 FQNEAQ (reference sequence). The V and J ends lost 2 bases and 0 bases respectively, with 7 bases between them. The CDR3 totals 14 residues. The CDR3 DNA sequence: TGTGCCAGCAGCTTACAGGGCTCTAACTATGGCTACACCTTC. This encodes CASSLQGSNYGYTF.

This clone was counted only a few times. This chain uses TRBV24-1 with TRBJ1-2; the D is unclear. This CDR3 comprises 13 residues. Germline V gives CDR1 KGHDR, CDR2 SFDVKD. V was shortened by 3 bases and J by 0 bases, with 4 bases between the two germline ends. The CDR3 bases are TGTGCCACCAGTGATACAGCTAACTATGGCTACACCTTC. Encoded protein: CATSDTANYGYTF.

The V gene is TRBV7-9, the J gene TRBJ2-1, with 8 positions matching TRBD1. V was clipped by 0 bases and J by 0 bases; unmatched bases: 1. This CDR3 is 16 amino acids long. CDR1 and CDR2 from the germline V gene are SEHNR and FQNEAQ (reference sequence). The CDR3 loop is CASSLAGTGSYNEQFF. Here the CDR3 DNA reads TGTGCCAGCAGCTTAGCCGGGACAGGCTCCTACAATGAGCAGTTCTTC.

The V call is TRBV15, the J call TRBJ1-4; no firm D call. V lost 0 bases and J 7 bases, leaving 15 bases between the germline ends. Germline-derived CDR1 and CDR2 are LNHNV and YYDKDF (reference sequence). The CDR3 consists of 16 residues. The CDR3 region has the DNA TGTGCCACCAGCAGAGATGAAGCGATCGGCCTTGAAAAACTGTTTTTT. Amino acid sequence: CATSRDEAIGLEKLFF.

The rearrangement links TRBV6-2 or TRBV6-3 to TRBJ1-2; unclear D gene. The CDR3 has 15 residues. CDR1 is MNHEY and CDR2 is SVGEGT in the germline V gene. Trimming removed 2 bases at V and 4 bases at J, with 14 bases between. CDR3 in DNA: TGTGCCAGCAGTTACGATGCAGTCTCATTCTATGGCTACACCTTC. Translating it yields CASSYDAVSFYGYTF.

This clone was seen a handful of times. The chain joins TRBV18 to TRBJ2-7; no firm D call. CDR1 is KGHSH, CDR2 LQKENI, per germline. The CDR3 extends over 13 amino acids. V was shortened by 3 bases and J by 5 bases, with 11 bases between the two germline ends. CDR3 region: CASSPKRDHEQYF. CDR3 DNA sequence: TGTGCCAGCTCACCTAAGCGCGACCACGAGCAGTACTTC.

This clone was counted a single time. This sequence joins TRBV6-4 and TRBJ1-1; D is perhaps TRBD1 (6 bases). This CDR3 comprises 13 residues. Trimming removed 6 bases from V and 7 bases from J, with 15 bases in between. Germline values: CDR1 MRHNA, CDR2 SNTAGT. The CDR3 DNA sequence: TGTGCCAGCAGATTATCACAGGGTAGTGAAGCTTTCTTT. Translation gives CASRLSQGSEAFF.

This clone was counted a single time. DNA for the CDR3: TGCAGTGCTCCCAGGGGTTGGGAGCAGTACTTC. The encoded protein is CSAPRGWEQYF. J is TRBJ2-7 and V is TRBV20-1; the D gene is possibly TRBD1 (6 bases). The germline V gene has CDR1 DFQATT and CDR2 SNEGSKA (reference sequence). The V end was cut by 5 bases, the J end by 7 bases, with 12 bases between. This CDR3 is 11 amino acids long.

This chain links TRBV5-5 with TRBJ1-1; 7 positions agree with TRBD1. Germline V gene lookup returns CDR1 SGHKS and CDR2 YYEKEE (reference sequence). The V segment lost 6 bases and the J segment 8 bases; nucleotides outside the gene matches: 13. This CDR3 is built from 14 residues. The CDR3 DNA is TGTGCCAGCACCCGTCCGGGACAGAAACTAGAAGCTTTCTTT. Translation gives CASTRPGQKLEAFF.

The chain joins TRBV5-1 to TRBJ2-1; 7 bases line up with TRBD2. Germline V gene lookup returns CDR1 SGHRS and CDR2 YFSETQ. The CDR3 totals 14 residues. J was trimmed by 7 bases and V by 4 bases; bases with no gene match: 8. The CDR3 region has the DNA TGCGCCAGCAGCGACTCTGGGGGGGTGAATGAGCAGTTCTTC. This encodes CASSDSGGVNEQFF.

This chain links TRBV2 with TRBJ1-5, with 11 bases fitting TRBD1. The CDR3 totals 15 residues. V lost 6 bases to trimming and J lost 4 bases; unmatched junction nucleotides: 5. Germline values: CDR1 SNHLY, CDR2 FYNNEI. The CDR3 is CASSPDRGPNQPQHF. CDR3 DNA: TGTGCCAGCAGCCCGGACAGGGGGCCTAATCAGCCCCAGCATTTT.

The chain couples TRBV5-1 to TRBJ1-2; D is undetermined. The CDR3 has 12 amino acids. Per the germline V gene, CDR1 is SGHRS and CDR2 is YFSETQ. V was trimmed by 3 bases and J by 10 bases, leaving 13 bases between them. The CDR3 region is CASSSNSYLYTF. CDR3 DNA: TGCGCCAGCAGCTCTAACAGCTACCTCTACACCTTC. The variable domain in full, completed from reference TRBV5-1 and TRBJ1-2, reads KAGVTQTPRYLIKTRGQQVTLSCSPISGHRSVSWYQQTPGQGLQFLFEYFSETQRNKGNFPGRFSGRQFSNSRSEMNVSTLELGDSALYLCASSSNSYLYTFGSGTRLTVV.

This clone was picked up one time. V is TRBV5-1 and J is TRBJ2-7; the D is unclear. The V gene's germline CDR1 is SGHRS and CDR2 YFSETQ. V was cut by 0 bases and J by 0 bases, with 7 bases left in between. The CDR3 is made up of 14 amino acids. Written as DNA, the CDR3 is TGCGCCAGCAGCTTGGTTCCTAGCTCCTACGAGCAGTACTTC. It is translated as CASSLVPSSYEQYF.

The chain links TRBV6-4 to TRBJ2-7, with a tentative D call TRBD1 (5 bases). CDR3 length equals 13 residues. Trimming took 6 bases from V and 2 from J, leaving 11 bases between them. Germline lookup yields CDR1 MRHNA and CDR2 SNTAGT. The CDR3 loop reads CASRKGVPYEQYF. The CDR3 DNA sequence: TGTGCCAGCAGAAAAGGGGTCCCCTACGAGCAGTACTTC.

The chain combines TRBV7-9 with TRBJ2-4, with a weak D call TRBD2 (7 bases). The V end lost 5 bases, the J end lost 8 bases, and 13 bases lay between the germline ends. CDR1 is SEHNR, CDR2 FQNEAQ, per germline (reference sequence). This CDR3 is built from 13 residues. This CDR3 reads CASSPGGGDIQYF. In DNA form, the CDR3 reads TGTGCCAGCAGCCCGGGGGGCGGAGACATTCAGTACTTC.

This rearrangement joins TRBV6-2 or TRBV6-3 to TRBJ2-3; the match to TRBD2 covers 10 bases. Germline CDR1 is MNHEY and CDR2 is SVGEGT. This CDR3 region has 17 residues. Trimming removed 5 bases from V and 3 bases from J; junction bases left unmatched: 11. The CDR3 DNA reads TGTGCCAGCAGTAACCCCGCCCGAGCGGGGGGGACAGATACGCAGTATTTT. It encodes CASSNPARAGGTDTQYF.

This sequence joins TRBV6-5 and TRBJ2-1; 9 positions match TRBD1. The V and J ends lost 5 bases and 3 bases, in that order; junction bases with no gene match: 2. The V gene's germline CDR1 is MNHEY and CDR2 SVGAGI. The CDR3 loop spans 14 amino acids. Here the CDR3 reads CASSTTGGYNEQFF. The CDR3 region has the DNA TGTGCCAGCAGTACGACAGGGGGCTACAATGAGCAGTTCTTC.

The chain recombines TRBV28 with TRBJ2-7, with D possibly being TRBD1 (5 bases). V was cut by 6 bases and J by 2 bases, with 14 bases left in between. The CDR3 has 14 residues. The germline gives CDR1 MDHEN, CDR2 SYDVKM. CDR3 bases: TGTGCCAGCAGAGGCACAGGACCCCCCTACGAGCAGTACTTC. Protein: CASRGTGPPYEQYF.

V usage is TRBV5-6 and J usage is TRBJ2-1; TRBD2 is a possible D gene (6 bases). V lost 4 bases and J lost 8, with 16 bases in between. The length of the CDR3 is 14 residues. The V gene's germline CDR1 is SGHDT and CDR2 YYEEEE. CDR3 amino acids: CASSPGLSPDEQFF. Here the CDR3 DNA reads TGTGCCAGCAGCCCCGGACTATCCCCAGATGAGCAGTTCTTC.

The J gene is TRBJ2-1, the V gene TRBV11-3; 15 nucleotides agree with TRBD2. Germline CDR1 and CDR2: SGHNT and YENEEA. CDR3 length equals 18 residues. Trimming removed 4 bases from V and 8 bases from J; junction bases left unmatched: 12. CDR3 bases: TGTGCCAGCAGCTCCACTTGGACTAGCGGGAGGGCTCTGGATGAGCAGTTCTTC. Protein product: CASSSTWTSGRALDEQFF.